This is a list of T cell receptor beta chains from one sample in a study of regulatory T cells. Assay used: immunoSEQ multiplex PCR; TCRdb lists only in-frame clones, some missing. Of about 6,100 clones listed, 75% to 90% are singletons. Sequencing was carried out using CD4+ Tregs sorted from blood. These receptors were taken from a person aged 18 to 35 with CD3G deficiency. CDR3s leave out the opening cysteine and the closing phenylalanine or tryptophan.

v_gene	j_gene	CDR3aa
TRBV28	TRBJ2-2	ASSRTQDRGPNTGELF
TRBV18	TRBJ2-7	ASSPGVGEQY
TRBV7-8	TRBJ2-7	ASSLAWGQGAYEQY
TRBV10-3	TRBJ2-7	AISDRLLAEQY
TRBV10-3	TRBJ1-2	AISAAGDPRMGYT
TRBV13	TRBJ1-2	ASSLGPGRGAPNYGYT
TRBV28	TRBJ1-1	ASSPHRRTNTEAF
TRBV28	TRBJ1-5	ASSLSGREGQPQH
TRBV28	TRBJ1-5	ASSTYGQGNQPQH
TRBV5-1	TRBJ2-2	ASSLAAGGSTGELF